The T cell receptor beta chain described here comes from a study of T-cell memory formation after mild COVID-19. The CDR3 sequence is 19 residues long. Looked up from germline, CDR1 is SGHRS and CDR2 is YFSETQ. This clonotype showed up just once. TCR alpha and TCR beta cDNA libraries with sample barcodes and UMIs came from 5'RACE using constant-segment primers. TCRdb independently ran MiXCR on the 5' RACE reads; one entry per CDR3 protein. The sample comprises a few hundred thousand distinct CDR3 sequences, approximately 16% of which are singletons, and 20% to 25% rests with the top ten. The sequence was collected from a man between 18 and 35 years old who had mild COVID-19 (a few samples of this study predate the infection). Cell type and time point are not known. The chain links TRBV5-1 to TRBJ2-1, with 10 nucleotides matching TRBD2. TRBJ2-7 matches the DNA end more closely, so the J call is doubtful. The sequenced material came from PBMCs or a T cell subset sorted from them (not recorded which). CDR3 DNA sequence: TGCGCCAGCAGCAGACTAACCCGGTCGGGTAGCGGGGGGATCTATGAGCAGTACTTC. Its translation: CASSRLTRSGSGGIYEQYF.